This entry lists 13 T cell receptor beta chains sequenced from one sample in a study of blood T cell repertoires in COVID-19 (TCRdb year 2020). The protocol used for the library was the immunoSEQ multiplex PCR assay. TCRdb provides this immuneACCESS table in a form limited to in-frame rearrangements. Some clones are lacking; in checked studies, under half of them reflect an unresolved V gene, and why the rest are absent is not known. This sample is represented by 130,000 to 150,000 clones; roughly 79% of them were singletons. Jointly, the top ten make up around 8.2% of the sample. The sequencing input was peripheral blood. The receptors stem from a human donor in a cohort sampled during active COVID-19.

The rearrangement uses TRBV6-6 and TRBJ2-1, with D possibly TRBD2 on 6 matching bases. V was clipped by 4 bases and J by 6 bases, with 16 bases between them. CDR1 and CDR2 (germline): MNHNY, SVGAGI (reference sequence). CDR3 size: 15 residues. Written as DNA, the CDR3 is TGTGCCAGCAGTTTTGTCGGGAGTATGTCCAATGAGCAGTTCTTC. Protein sequence: CASSFVGSMSNEQFF.

This rearrangement joins TRBV7-2 to TRBJ2-3; D perhaps matches TRBD1 (5 bases). Trimming took 3 bases from V and 7 from J, leaving 11 bases between them. The CDR3 consists of 13 residues. CDR1 is SGHTA and CDR2 is FQGNSA in the germline V gene. The CDR3: CASSLDKQHTQYF. In DNA form, the CDR3 reads TGTGCCAGCAGCTTGGACAAGCAGCATACGCAGTATTTT.

This clone has a count of ten or more. The gene calls are TRBV6-5 and TRBJ2-1, with D possibly being TRBD1 (5 bases). Trimming removed 5 bases at V and 6 bases at J, with 11 bases between. The CDR3 is 13 amino acids. The germline V gene has CDR1 MNHEY and CDR2 SVGAGI. The CDR3 region has the DNA TGTGCCAGCAGTCAGGGCGAGCGCAATGAGCAGTTCTTC. Its translation is CASSQGERNEQFF.

The CDR3: CASRGQGMNTEAFF. CDR3 coding DNA: TGTGCCAGCAGGGGACAGGGGATGAACACTGAAGCTTTCTTT. The chain is built from TRBV3-1 (or the pseudogene TRBV3-2) and TRBJ1-1, with 10 bases matching TRBD1. The CDR3 extends over 14 amino acids. The V gene end was trimmed by 6 bases and the J gene end by 0 bases; junction bases not matched to a gene: 1. Germline CDR1 is LGHDT and CDR2 is YNNKEL (reference sequence).

The CDR3 sequence is CASSSGTAYQETQYF. In nucleotides, the CDR3 is TGTGCCAGCAGCTCCGGGACAGCCTACCAAGAGACCCAGTACTTC. This chain connects TRBV7-2 to TRBJ2-5, with TRBD1 matching 7 bases. The germline CDR1 and CDR2 sequences are SGHTA and FQGNSA. V shed 4 bases, J shed 0 bases, and the junction held 5 bases outside the gene matches. The CDR3 extends over 15 amino acids.

There are a few counts of this clone. The rearrangement links TRBV5-1 to TRBJ1-2; no firm D call. Germline values: CDR1 SGHRS, CDR2 YFSETQ. The CDR3 spans 13 residues. Trimming stripped 1 base from V and 8 bases from J, with 12 bases between. The CDR3 spells CASSLFGAKGYTF. Here the CDR3 DNA reads TGCGCCAGCAGCTTGTTTGGAGCCAAGGGCTACACCTTC. The variable domain in full, with the rest retrieved from reference TRBV5-1 and TRBJ1-2, is KAGVTQTPRYLIKTRGQQVTLSCSPISGHRSVSWYQQTPGQGLQFLFEYFSETQRNKGNFPGRFSGRQFSNSRSEMNVSTLELGDSALYLCASSLFGAKGYTFGSGTRLTVV.

The genes are TRBV9 and TRBJ1-1, with D unresolved. The CDR3 spans 15 residues. Trimming cost V 0 bases and J 1 base, with 10 bases left between them. Germline lookup yields CDR1 SGDLS and CDR2 YYNGEE. The CDR3 DNA reads as TGTGCCAGCAGCGTAGCCCCACAGCAGAACACTGAAGCTTTCTTT. It yields the protein CASSVAPQQNTEAFF. The full variable domain, its missing parts supplied by reference TRBV9 and TRBJ1-1, is DSGVTQTPKHLITATGQRVTLRCSPRSGDLSVYWYQQSLDQGLQFLIQYYNGEERAKGNILERFSAQQFPDLHSELNLSSLELGDSALYFCASSVAPQQNTEAFFGQGTRLTVV.

V is TRBV25-1 and J is TRBJ2-2; unclear D gene. CDR1 is MGHDK and CDR2 is SYGVNS in the germline V gene. V was clipped by 7 bases and J by 4 bases, with 10 bases between them. The CDR3 sequence is 13 residues long. CDR3 nucleotide sequence: TGTGCCAGCATGGCCGGGTTCACCGGGGAGCTGTTTTTT. Translating gives CASMAGFTGELFF.

V usage is TRBV7-9 and J usage is TRBJ1-2; the D gene is possibly TRBD1 (5 bases). There are 14 residues in the CDR3. Between the trimmed V and J ends, which lost 1 base and 7 bases, there was a span of 13 bases. Germline-derived CDR1 and CDR2 are SEHNR and FQNEAQ (reference sequence). CDR3 in amino acids: CASSLDADSLGYTF. The CDR3 nucleotides read TGTGCCAGCAGCTTAGACGCCGACAGTCTTGGCTACACCTTC.

V usage is TRBV28 and J usage is TRBJ1-1; maybe TRBD1 (6 bases). The ends were cut back, 8 bases at V and 4 bases at J, with 17 bases in the middle. Germline V gene data show CDR1 as MDHEN and CDR2 as SYDVKM. The CDR3 contains 14 residues. The CDR3 is CASGGGAPATEAFF. The CDR3 DNA follows: TGTGCCAGCGGAGGGGGGGCGCCAGCCACTGAAGCTTTCTTT.

The V call is TRBV7-3, the J call TRBJ1-6; D perhaps matches TRBD1 (6 bases). CDR3 length: 16 amino acids. V shed 0 bases and J shed 9 bases, with 15 bases lying between them. Germline values: CDR1 SGHTA, CDR2 FQGTGA. The CDR3 here is CASSLTGTPGGSPLHF. The CDR3 nucleotides read TGTGCCAGCAGCTTAACCGGGACACCGGGGGGTTCACCCCTCCACTTT.

This clone turned up a few times. The chain employs TRBV6-2 or TRBV6-3 and TRBJ2-6; 9 positions agree with TRBD1. CDR3 length: 17 residues. The V gene's germline CDR1 is MNHEY and CDR2 SVGEGT. Trimming removed 4 bases from V and 1 base from J; junction bases left unmatched: 5. DNA for the CDR3: TGTGCCAGCAGTTGGGGACAGGGAAGATCTGGGGCCAACGTCCTGACTTTC. The encoded protein is CASSWGQGRSGANVLTF.

The chain couples TRBV19 to TRBJ2-7; TRBD1 matches at 9 bases. This CDR3 is 13 amino acids long. The trim removed 4 bases at V and 2 bases at J, leaving 0 bases unmatched. Germline lookup yields CDR1 LNHDA and CDR2 SQIVND (reference sequence). The CDR3 reads CASSRQGAYEQYF. The CDR3 DNA is TGTGCCAGTAGTAGACAGGGGGCCTACGAGCAGTACTTC.